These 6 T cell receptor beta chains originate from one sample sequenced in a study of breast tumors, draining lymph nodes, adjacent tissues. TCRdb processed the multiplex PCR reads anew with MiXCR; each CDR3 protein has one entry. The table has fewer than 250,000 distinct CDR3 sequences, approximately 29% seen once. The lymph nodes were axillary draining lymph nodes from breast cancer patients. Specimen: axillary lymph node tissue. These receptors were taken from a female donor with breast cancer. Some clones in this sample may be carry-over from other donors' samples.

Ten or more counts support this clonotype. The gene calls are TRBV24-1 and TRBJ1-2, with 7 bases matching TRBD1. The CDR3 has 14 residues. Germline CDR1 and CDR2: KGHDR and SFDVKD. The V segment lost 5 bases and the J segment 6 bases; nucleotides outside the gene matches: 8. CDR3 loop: CATSGETGTHGYTF. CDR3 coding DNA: TGTGCCACCAGTGGGGAGACAGGGACCCATGGCTACACCTTC.

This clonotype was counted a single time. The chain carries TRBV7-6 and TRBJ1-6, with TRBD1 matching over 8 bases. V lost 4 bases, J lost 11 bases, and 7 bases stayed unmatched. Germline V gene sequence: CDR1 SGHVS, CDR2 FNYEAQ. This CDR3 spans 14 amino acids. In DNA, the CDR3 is TGTGCCAGCAGCTCGGTCACAGGGGGAGCACCCCTCCACTTT. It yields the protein CASSSVTGGAPLHF.

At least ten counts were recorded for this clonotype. Here the CDR3 reads CASSVTGGPQNTIYF. CDR3 in DNA: TGTGCCAGCAGCGTGACAGGGGGCCCTCAAAACACCATATATTTT. The chain employs TRBV6-6 and TRBJ1-3; 10 bases map to TRBD1. J gave up 6 bases and V 6 bases, and 8 bases lay outside the gene matches. CDR1 is MNHNY and CDR2 is SVGAGI in the germline V gene (reference sequence). The CDR3 extends over 15 amino acids.

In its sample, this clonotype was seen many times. CDR3 DNA sequence: TGTGCCAGCAGCGCCCCGGGTATTAGCGGGAACACCGGGGAGCTGTTTTTT. It encodes CASSAPGISGNTGELFF. The rearrangement uses TRBV9 and TRBJ2-2; a possible D gene is TRBD2 (6 bases). V was shortened by 3 bases and J by 1 base, with 16 bases between the two germline ends. In germline, CDR1 is SGDLS, CDR2 YYNGEE. The CDR3 runs 17 residues.

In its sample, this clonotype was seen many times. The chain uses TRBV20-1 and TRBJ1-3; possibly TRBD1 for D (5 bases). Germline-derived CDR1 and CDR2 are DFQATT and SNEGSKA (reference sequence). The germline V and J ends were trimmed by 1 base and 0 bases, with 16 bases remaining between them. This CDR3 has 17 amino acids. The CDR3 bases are TGCAGTGCTAGAGCCCCCCCTTGGGACCGCTCTGGAAACACCATATATTTT. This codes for CSARAPPWDRSGNTIYF.

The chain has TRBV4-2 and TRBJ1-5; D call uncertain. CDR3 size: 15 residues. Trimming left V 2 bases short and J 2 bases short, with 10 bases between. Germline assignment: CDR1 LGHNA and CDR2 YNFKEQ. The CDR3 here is CASSQSGRGNQPQHF. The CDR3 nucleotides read TGTGCCAGCAGCCAATCCGGGCGCGGCAATCAGCCCCAGCATTTT.